A selection of T cell receptor beta chains follows, all from one sample in a study of shared clonotypes between healthy human individuals. The repertoire was sequenced with immunoSEQ multiplex PCR; TCRdb's copy has only in-frame clones and lacks some. The data contain about 2.4 million clones, just over 90% of them singletons. The sequencing input was naive CD4+ T cells sorted from blood. Receptors originate from a man younger than 30 in good health. Each CDR3 is given with its conserved first and last residue. The order of the fields is D gene, clone size, V gene, J gene, CDR3 DNA, CDR3 protein. D genes are given only for firm matches. Rows give clone size only sometimes, using once, few, many, or a class for an expanded clone.

>.|.|TRBV7-9|TRBJ2-1
TGTGCCAGCAGCTTTGGGCTAGATCGATTGAATGAGCAGTTCTTC
CASSFGLDRLNEQFF
>.|.|TRBV5-6|TRBJ2-7
TGTGCCAGCAGCTTTTTCTTGACCGAGCAGTACTTC
CASSFFLTEQYF
>.|.|TRBV15|TRBJ2-7
TGTGCCACCAGCAGATTACAGGGCTACGAGCAGTACTTC
CATSRLQGYEQYF
>.|.|TRBV7-6|TRBJ2-5
TGTGCCAGCAGCTTAGCACCTAACCAAGAGACCCAGTACTTC
CASSLAPNQETQYF
>.|.|TRBV5-1|TRBJ2-7
TGCGCCAGCAGCTTGGGGCAGACCAACTACGAGCAGTACTTC
CASSLGQTNYEQYF
>TRBD1|.|TRBV7-3|TRBJ2-6
TGTGCCAGCAGCTTAAACCCGGTGGGGGACAGGCGTTCTGGGGCCAACGTCCTGACTTTC
CASSLNPVGDRRSGANVLTF
>.|.|TRBV28|TRBJ1-1
TGTGCCAGCAGTCCCGGATCACTCACACACACTGAAGCTTTCTTT
CASSPGSLTHTEAFF
>TRBD1|.|TRBV7-2|TRBJ2-5
TGTGCCAGCAGCTTAGGTACAGGGGCCGGTGAGACCCAGTACTTC
CASSLGTGAGETQYF
>.|.|TRBV7-2|TRBJ2-3
TGTGCCAGCAGCCCCCAGGCGGGAACCACAGATACGCAGTATTTT
CASSPQAGTTDTQYF
>.|few|TRBV15|TRBJ1-6
TGTGCCACCAGCAGGGGGTTCGGATCACCCCTCCACTTT
CATSRGFGSPLHF
>.|.|TRBV25-1|TRBJ2-5
TGTGCCAGCAACGGGGGAGATCAAGAGACCCAGTACTTC
CASNGGDQETQYF
>.|.|TRBV19|TRBJ1-2
TGTGCCAGTAGTTCTCTGGGAGGGGGCTATGGCTACACCTTC
CASSSLGGGYGYTF
>.|.|TRBV19|TRBJ2-7
TGTGCCAGTAGTACCGGAGGGGCCTACGAGCAGTACTTC
CASSTGGAYEQYF
>.|.|TRBV19|TRBJ2-4
TGTGCCAGTAGGACGGGACGGTCCAAAAACATTCAGTACTTC
CASRTGRSKNIQYF
>.|.|TRBV6-5|TRBJ1-6
TGTGCCAGCAGTTACTGGCGAACGGGTTCACCCCTCCACTTT
CASSYWRTGSPLHF
>.|.|TRBV5-1|TRBJ1-2
TGCGCCAGCAGCTCCCCGCAGGGCGAAGTGGGCTACACCTTC
CASSSPQGEVGYTF
>TRBD1|once|TRBV28|TRBJ2-7
TGTGCCAGCAGTTTCCTCGACAGGGGAACTCGGGAGCAGTACTTC
CASSFLDRGTREQYF
>TRBD1|few|TRBV18|TRBJ1-5
TGTGCCAGCTCACTCTTGACAGGGTCGTCTCAGCCCCAGCATTTT
CASSLLTGSSQPQHF
>.|.|TRBV11-1|TRBJ2-1
TGTGCCAGCAGCTTAGCTCCCGGGACACCATTTGAGCAGTTCTTC
CASSLAPGTPFEQFF
>TRBD1|.|TRBV27|TRBJ2-4
TGTGCCAGCAGTCCCCATCGGGACAGGGGGGCTGCCAAAAACATTCAGTACTTC
CASSPHRDRGAAKNIQYF
>.|.|TRBV6-1|TRBJ1-5
TGTGCCAGCAGTGAAGCAGGGGGTAGGGGGCAGCCCCAGCATTTT
CASSEAGGRGQPQHF
>TRBD1|.|TRBV7-3|TRBJ2-2
TGTGCCAGCAGCTTAGGGACAGGGAACACCGGGGAGCTGTTTTTT
CASSLGTGNTGELFF
>.|.|TRBV7-3|TRBJ2-2
TGTGCCAGCAGCGCTACATCCGGTGGCACCGGGGAGCTGTTTTTT
CASSATSGGTGELFF
>.|.|TRBV7-2|TRBJ1-2
TGTGCCAGCAGCAAAAACCCAGACAAACAAAGGGGCTACACCTTC
CASSKNPDKQRGYTF
>.|.|TRBV19|TRBJ1-2
TGTGCCAGTGGGTCGAGGCAGGCCGGACCCTCTAACTATGGCTACACCTTC
CASGSRQAGPSNYGYTF
>TRBD2|.|TRBV11-3|TRBJ2-2
TGTGCCAGCAGCGGGCCGGGAGGTGGCACCGGGGAGCTGTTTTTT
CASSGPGGGTGELFF
>TRBD2|.|TRBV5-1|TRBJ2-3
TGCGCCAGCAGCCAGCCTAGCGGGGGCCGCACAGATACGCAGTATTTT
CASSQPSGGRTDTQYF
>.|.|TRBV9|TRBJ1-4
TGTGCCAGCAGCGTACTACCCTCAACGGCACAACTGTTTTTT
CASSVLPSTAQLFF
>.|.|TRBV12-5|TRBJ1-6
TGTGCTAGTGGTTTTTTGGGCAACAATTCACCCCTCCACTTT
CASGFLGNNSPLHF
>.|.|TRBV6-6|TRBJ2-5
TGTGCCAGCAGTTCCGGGTTAGGCCCTCGAGAGACCCAGTACTTC
CASSSGLGPRETQYF
>TRBD1|.|TRBV4-3|TRBJ1-5
TGCGCCAGCAGCCAAGAGTTGGGAGGGGGCACAAATAGCAATCAGCCCCAGCATTTT
CASSQELGGGTNSNQPQHF
>.|.|TRBV12-5|TRBJ1-1
TGTGCTAGTGGTTTCTATGGGGGTTCTACTGAAGCTTTCTTT
CASGFYGGSTEAFF
>TRBD2|once|TRBV30|TRBJ2-1
TGTGCCTGGATCGGGGCTAGCGGGAGGGCCCGTACATGGAATGAGCAGTTCTTC
CAWIGASGRARTWNEQFF
>.|.|TRBV7-6|TRBJ2-2
TGTGCCAGCAGCTTAGCTGACCGGAGGCCCACCGGGGAGCTGTTTTTT
CASSLADRRPTGELFF
>TRBD1|.|TRBV5-1|TRBJ2-7
TGCGCCAGCAGCTTGGGCAGAGGGGGCCAGAAATTCTACGAGCAGTACTTC
CASSLGRGGQKFYEQYF
>.|.|TRBV18|TRBJ2-1
TGTGCCAGCTCACCAAAGCAGGGGAGCTACAATGAGCAGTTCTTC
CASSPKQGSYNEQFF
>TRBD2|.|TRBV18|TRBJ2-5
TGTGCCAGCTCACCACCGACTAGCGGGGCGTTGGGAGAGACCCAGTACTTC
CASSPPTSGALGETQYF
>TRBD2|.|TRBV9|TRBJ2-1
TGTGCCAGCAGCACCAGGACTAGCGGGAGCCCTGCATACAATGAGCAGTTCTTC
CASSTRTSGSPAYNEQFF
>.|.|TRBV6-5|TRBJ1-1
TGTGCCAGCAGCTCCCCCGGGACCTTTAACACTGAAGCTTTCTTT
CASSSPGTFNTEAFF
>.|once|TRBV25-1|TRBJ2-6
TGTGCCAGCAGTGAATTCGGGGAAGGCACGACTGGGGCCAACGTCCTGACTTTC
CASSEFGEGTTGANVLTF
>TRBD2|.|TRBV18|TRBJ2-1
TGTGCCAGCTCACCACCGGGACTAGCGGGTCTAAATGAGCAGTTCTTC
CASSPPGLAGLNEQFF
>.|.|TRBV28|TRBJ2-7
TGTGCCAGCAGCTCCTACGAGGGACTTTCCAACGAGCAGTACTTC
CASSSYEGLSNEQYF
>TRBD2|.|TRBV10-3|TRBJ2-2
TGTGCCACTACCGGGACTACCTCCTCCACCGGGGAGCTGTTTTTT
CATTGTTSSTGELFF
>.|.|TRBV5-1|TRBJ1-1
TGCGCCAGCAGCTTGGGCCCTAGGGGGGACACTGAAGCTTTCTTT
CASSLGPRGDTEAFF
>.|.|TRBV15|TRBJ2-7
TGTGCCACCAGCAGAGAGGGAGGGGGCTACGAGCAGTACTTC
CATSREGGGYEQYF
>.|.|TRBV5-4|TRBJ2-1
TGTGCCAGCAGCTTGGCCGGTAGCAATGAGCAGTTCTTC
CASSLAGSNEQFF
>TRBD2|.|TRBV6-6|TRBJ2-2
TGTGCCAGCATCCCGGGGGGGGGTAGCACCGGGGAGCTGTTTTTT
CASIPGGGSTGELFF
>TRBD1|.|TRBV4-1|TRBJ1-5
TGCGCCAGCAGCCTAGGCAGAACAACAGGGGAACCCCAGCATTTT
CASSLGRTTGEPQHF